The 25 T cell receptor beta chains listed next were all sequenced from one sample in a study of breast tumors, draining lymph nodes, adjacent tissues. Axillary draining lymph nodes of breast cancer patients supplied the node samples. TCRdb itself ran the multiplex PCR reads through MiXCR, one entry per CDR3 protein. The repertoire holds 100,000 to 150,000 distinct CDR3 sequences, with 15% to 20% as singletons. Sequenced input: axillary lymph node tissue. Receptors originate from a female donor with breast cancer. Some clones in this sample may be carry-over from other donors' samples.

This clonotype was found many times. The chain links TRBV2 to TRBJ2-1, with unresolved D. Germline V lookup: CDR1 SNHLY, CDR2 FYNNEI. Between the trimmed V and J ends, which lost 6 bases and 4 bases, there was a span of 16 bases. CDR3 length equals 15 residues. CDR3 in amino acids: CASSAGILSYNEQFF. DNA for the CDR3: TGTGCCAGCAGCGCCGGTATCCTAAGTTACAATGAGCAGTTCTTC.

This clonotype showed up many times. The chain joins TRBV9 to TRBJ1-4; no clear D. CDR1 is SGDLS and CDR2 is YYNGEE in the germline V gene. The CDR3 contains 19 residues. The germline V and J ends were trimmed by 3 bases and 0 bases, with 21 bases remaining between them. CDR3 nucleotide sequence: TGTGCCAGCAGCGATCCTGCCCAGCCTACAGTAGCAACTAATGAAAAACTGTTTTTT. Translated: CASSDPAQPTVATNEKLFF.

The sample holds many counts of this clonotype. The gene calls are TRBV5-1 and TRBJ2-1; 12 nucleotides agree with TRBD2. This CDR3 comprises 16 residues. CDR1 is SGHRS and CDR2 is YFSETQ in the germline V gene. The V segment lost 0 bases and the J segment 4 bases; nucleotides outside the gene matches: 2. Here the CDR3 reads CASSLDGLAGYNEQFF. The CDR3 region has the DNA TGCGCCAGCAGCTTGGATGGACTAGCGGGGTACAATGAGCAGTTCTTC.

CDR3 sequence (DNA): TGTGCCAGCAGCTTAGGCCAGACTACGAACACCGGGGAGCTGTTTTTT. Translating gives CASSLGQTTNTGELFF. The chain links TRBV11-2 to TRBJ2-2, with TRBD2 as a possible D gene (5 bases). The V end lost 1 base, the J end lost 0 bases, and 9 bases lay between the germline ends. Looked up from germline, CDR1 is SGHAT and CDR2 is FQNNGV. The CDR3 has 16 amino acids.

This clonotype was detected only once. A much larger clone sits a single nucleotide away, making a read error possible. This rearrangement joins TRBV10-1 to TRBJ2-5, with 8 bases lining up with TRBD1. Germline V lookup: CDR1 WNHNN, CDR2 SYGVQD (reference sequence). The CDR3 totals 19 residues. V dropped 7 bases and J dropped 5; count of bases not matched to a gene: 24. Here the CDR3 reads CASTYLGTGGQFFRETQYF. The DNA of the CDR3 is TGCGCCAGCACTTACCTTGGTACAGGGGGGCAGTTTTTTCGCGAGACCCAGTACTTC.

This clonotype has a count of ten or more. This sequence joins TRBV19 and TRBJ2-3, with 8 bases matching TRBD2. Trimming cost V 7 bases and J 0 bases; bases outside gene matches: 3. This CDR3 spans 14 amino acids. Germline loops: CDR1 LNHDA, CDR2 SQIVND (reference sequence). CDR3 in amino acids: CASTQRGSTDTQYF. The CDR3 nucleotides are TGTGCCAGTACCCAGCGGGGGAGCACAGATACGCAGTATTTT.

At least ten counts were recorded for this clonotype. The chain joins TRBV5-6 to TRBJ2-2; TRBD1 agrees at 10 bases. J gave up 5 bases and V 7 bases, and 8 bases lay outside the gene matches. The CDR3 is 15 amino acids. Germline CDR1 and CDR2: SGHDT and YYEEEE. CDR3 coding DNA: TGTGCCAGCCGGCACCCGGGACAGGGGACCGGGGAGCTGTTTTTT. It yields the protein CASRHPGQGTGELFF.

The rearrangement uses TRBV20-1 and TRBJ2-5, with 8 bases aligning to TRBD2. Unmatched junction bases numbered 13, after V lost 5 bases and J lost 5 bases. CDR1 is DFQATT, CDR2 SNEGSKA, per germline (reference sequence). The CDR3 is 15 amino acids. CDR3 protein: CSAREGVPRVETQYF. The CDR3 nucleotides read TGCAGTGCTCGGGAGGGAGTCCCACGAGTGGAGACCCAGTACTTC.

On this clonotype itself: This may be a read error: a much more frequent sequence differs by one nucleotide. The chain uses TRBV2 and TRBJ2-5; TRBD1 matches 7 bases. This CDR3 spans 11 amino acids. In germline, CDR1 is SNHLY, CDR2 FYNNEI. Losses at the gene ends were 7 bases for V and 7 bases for J; bases not matched to a gene: 3. CDR3 nucleotides: TGTGCCAGCAACAGGGGTGGGACCCAGTACTTC. This sequence encodes CASNRGGTQYF. Drawing the rest from reference TRBV2 and TRBJ2-5, the complete variable domain is EPEVTQTPSHQVTQMGQEVILRCVPISNHLYFYWYRQILGQKVEFLVSFYNNEISEKSEIFDDQFSVERPDGSNFTLKIRSTKLEDSAMYFCASNRGGTQYFGPGTRLLVL.

Comment on this clonotype: Given a much more abundant clone one base away, this may be a read error. This chain uses TRBV5-1 with TRBJ2-1, with D perhaps TRBD1 or TRBD2 (6 bases each). This CDR3 is 14 amino acids long. Germline V lookup: CDR1 SGHRS, CDR2 YFSETQ. The CDR3 nucleotides read TGCGCCAGCGGCTTGGCTGAGGGGGGACGCGAGCAGTTCTTC. Encoded protein: CASGLAEGGREQFF.

This clonotype came up many times. The chain recombines TRBV6-5 with TRBJ1-2, with 7 nucleotides matching TRBD1. This CDR3 is built from 13 residues. In germline, CDR1 is MNHEY, CDR2 SVGAGI. V shed 6 bases, J shed 8 bases, and the junction held 9 bases outside the gene matches. The CDR3 DNA reads TGTGCCAGCAGATTGACAGGGTCGGACGGCTACACCTTC. It translates to CASRLTGSDGYTF.

In its sample, this clonotype was seen many times. The J gene is TRBJ2-3, the V gene TRBV12-5, with TRBD1 matching 7 bases. The CDR3 is 14 amino acids. The V gene end was trimmed by 4 bases and the J gene end by 5 bases; junction bases not matched to a gene: 6. CDR1 and CDR2 from the germline V gene are LGHNT and FRNRAP. The CDR3 spells CASGWDSVVDTQYF. The CDR3 region has the DNA TGTGCTAGTGGTTGGGACAGCGTCGTAGATACGCAGTATTTT.

The table lists this clonotype with many counts. This chain uses TRBV20-1 with TRBJ1-3; D gene unclear. This CDR3 has 16 amino acids. Trimming cost V 3 bases and J 0 bases, with 15 bases left between them. Germline V gene lookup returns CDR1 DFQATT and CDR2 SNEGSKA (reference sequence). The chain's CDR3 is CSARGSTVDSGNTIYF. The CDR3 bases are TGCAGTGCTAGGGGTAGCACTGTTGACTCTGGAAACACCATATATTTT.

This clonotype was seen repeatedly, ten times or more. Here the CDR3 DNA reads TGTGCCAGCTCACCAGGCGACAACCTCCAAGAGACCCAGTACTTC. Translation: CASSPGDNLQETQYF. The chain recombines TRBV18 with TRBJ2-5; D call uncertain. This CDR3 has 15 residues. Trimming removed 2 bases from V and 1 base from J, with 11 bases in between. Per the germline V gene, CDR1 is KGHSH and CDR2 is LQKENI.

This clonotype was counted at least ten times. The V call is TRBV7-2, the J call TRBJ2-7; 7 positions match TRBD2. CDR1 and CDR2 from the germline V gene are SGHTA and FQGNSA. With V trimmed by 5 bases and J by 0 bases, 7 bases remained unmatched. There are 15 residues in the CDR3. The CDR3 DNA reads TGTGCCAGCAGCCGTAGCGGGCACAGCTCCTACGAGCAGTACTTC. This translates into CASSRSGHSSYEQYF.

Turning to this clonotype: A read error is possible here, since a much larger clone lies one base away. This chain uses TRBV20-1 with TRBJ2-1; weak D call: TRBD2 (6 bases). The V end lost 5 bases, the J end lost 0 bases, and 20 bases lay between the germline ends. CDR1 is DFQATT, CDR2 SNEGSKA, per germline (reference sequence). This CDR3 spans 17 amino acids. As DNA, the CDR3 is TGCAGTGCTTACCCCGCGGGACTCCAAAGCTCCTACAATGAGCAGTTCTTC. As protein: CSAYPAGLQSSYNEQFF.

The table lists this clonotype with many counts. This rearrangement joins TRBV5-1 to TRBJ2-5; 11 bases align to TRBD2. Germline CDR1 SGHRS, CDR2 YFSETQ. The CDR3 contains 15 residues. After removal of 1 base from V and 6 bases from J, the junction contained 5 bases not matched to a gene. The CDR3 coding sequence is TGCGCCAGCAGCTTGTTTAGCGGGAGGGCAAAGACCCAGTACTTC. It yields the protein CASSLFSGRAKTQYF.

This clonotype was picked up many times. The chain uses TRBV7-8 and TRBJ2-1; D may be TRBD2 (6 bases). The length of the CDR3 is 14 residues. The germline V gene has CDR1 SGHVS and CDR2 FQNEAQ. V lost 3 bases to trimming and J lost 3 bases, with 9 bases between them. The CDR3 DNA reads TGTGCCAGCAGCTTGGGGGACTTCTACAATGAGCAGTTCTTC. Amino acids: CASSLGDFYNEQFF.

This clonotype was counted at least ten times. The chain uses TRBV5-1 and TRBJ1-2; 11 bases map to TRBD1. The J segment lost 7 bases and the V segment lost 4 bases, leaving 6 bases of the junction unmatched. CDR3 length equals 14 residues. Germline CDR1 is SGHRS and CDR2 is YFSETQ. The CDR3, as DNA: TGCGCCAGCAGCGGACAGGGGGCCCCTCCTGGCTACACCTTC. The encoded protein is CASSGQGAPPGYTF.

About this clonotype: This may be a read error: a much more frequent sequence differs by one nucleotide. This chain uses TRBV6-6 with TRBJ2-5, with 7 bases lining up with TRBD1. CDR3 length: 14 amino acids. CDR1 and CDR2 from the germline V gene are MNHNY and SVGAGI (reference sequence). CDR3 sequence (DNA): TGTGCCAGCAGTTATAGGGGGCTACAAGAGACCCGGTACTTC. This gives the protein CASSYRGLQETRYF.

In its sample, this clonotype was seen many times. This sequence joins TRBV7-9 and TRBJ2-7, with D uncertain. Germline CDR1 reads SEHNR; CDR2 reads FQNEAQ (reference sequence). The CDR3 extends over 11 amino acids. V lost 3 bases to trimming and J lost 5 bases, with 5 bases between them. CDR3 residues: CASSFAHEQYF. The CDR3 DNA sequence: TGTGCCAGCAGCTTCGCCCACGAGCAGTACTTC.

This clonotype showed up many times. The rearrangement links TRBV7-9 to TRBJ1-6; TRBD1 might be the D (6 bases). V lost 5 bases to trimming and J lost 7 bases, with 9 bases between them. CDR3 length: 13 residues. Germline-derived CDR1 and CDR2 are SEHNR and FQNEAQ (reference sequence). CDR3 region: CASSPGQNSPLHF. CDR3 nucleotides: TGTGCCAGCAGCCCTGGACAGAATTCACCCCTCCACTTT.

Many counts were recorded for this clonotype. The chain recombines TRBV5-1 with TRBJ2-1; TRBD2 matches at 11 bases. V shed 3 bases, J shed 8 bases, and the junction held 13 bases outside the gene matches. Germline CDR1 reads SGHRS; CDR2 reads YFSETQ. This CDR3 is built from 17 residues. The CDR3 DNA follows: TGCGCCAGCAGCTGGGGGATAGCGGGGGGGCCCCTCGATGAGCAGTTCTTC. It specifies CASSWGIAGGPLDEQFF.

This clonotype came up many times. This chain uses TRBV4-1 with TRBJ2-7; 9 bases agree with TRBD2. There are 15 residues in the CDR3. J was trimmed by 3 bases and V by 1 base; bases with no gene match: 4. Germline lookup yields CDR1 MGHRA and CDR2 YSYEKL. CDR3 in DNA: TGCGCCAGCAGCCAAGCTCTAGCGGGGAACTACGAGCAGTACTTC. Translation: CASSQALAGNYEQYF.

The table lists this clonotype with many counts. The chain employs TRBV20-1 and TRBJ2-2; 8 nucleotides line up with TRBD1. The germline gives CDR1 DFQATT, CDR2 SNEGSKA (reference sequence). The CDR3 spans 15 residues. Trimming took 5 bases from V and 7 from J; bases not matched to a gene: 12. This chain's CDR3 is CSAGQGPDHLGELFF. CDR3 in DNA: TGCAGTGCTGGACAGGGTCCCGACCACCTCGGGGAGCTGTTTTTT.